This TCR beta chain was sequenced in a study of tumor and adjacent non-tumor tissue in lung cancer. For this clonotype: A read error may produce the germline difference seen at one junction end.

Germline CDR1 and CDR2: SNHLY and FYNNEI. The CDR3 has 13 amino acids. The template was RNA from unsorted bulk tissue. This non-tumor lung sample came from over 3 cm beyond the tumor edge. Chemotherapy-naive patients with new lung cancer underwent thoracic surgery in China, August–late 2014. TCRbeta libraries were built with three rounds of nested PCR, modified from ARM-PCR. TCRdb independently ran MiXCR on the multiplex PCR reads; one entry per CDR3 protein. The sample shows more than 45,000 distinct CDR3 sequences, roughly 60% of them seen only once. The chain is built from TRBV2 and TRBJ1-2, with TRBD1 as a possible D gene (6 bases). This clonotype was sampled from a woman aged 70 to 79 with non-small cell lung cancer. Sequencing was done on a sample of distant non-tumor lung tissue. The CDR3 nucleotides read TGTGCCAGCAGTCCAGGACAGAACTATGGCTACATGTTC. It codes for CASSPGQNYGYMF.